This T cell receptor (beta chain) was sequenced for a study of T cell responses to AZD1222 COVID-19 vaccine. Germline V gene sequence: CDR1 LGHNA, CDR2 YNFKEQ. The CDR3 loop spans 15 amino acids. V was clipped by 4 bases and J by 0 bases, with 12 bases between them. Second doses were pooled across both intervals (about 4 or about 12 weeks). TCRdb's table, derived via immunoSEQ multiplex PCR, lists solely in-frame clones and lacks some. Found here are over 110,000 clones, about 90% of them singletons; the top ten hold roughly 10%. The specimen was peripheral blood, collected 28 days after the second AZD1222 dose. The chain joins TRBV4-2 to TRBJ1-1; TRBD1 might be the D (5 bases). The TCR was taken from an adult who received the AZD1222 COVID-19 vaccine. CDR3 nucleotide sequence: TGTGCCAGCAGCCGGGGGGAGGGCATGAACACTGAAGCTTTCTTT. It yields the protein CASSRGEGMNTEAFF.